One and the same sample provided the 15 T cell receptor beta chains below, sequenced in a study of technical replicates of blood from a few donors. Sequencing used immunoSEQ multiplex PCR; TCRdb keeps in-frame clones, though not all of them. The data contain tens of thousands of clones, around 94% of them singletons. Sequencing was performed on T cells isolated from PBMCs. These receptors were taken from a human donor in good health.

This clone was found once. The chain employs TRBV7-9 and TRBJ1-1; D is possibly TRBD1 (6 bases). The CDR3 consists of 13 residues. Trimming pared 7 bases from V and 1 base from J, leaving 10 bases between. Per germline, CDR1 SEHNR and CDR2 FQNEAQ (reference sequence). The CDR3 sequence is CASTLDRNTEAFF. The CDR3 DNA reads TGTGCCAGCACCTTGGACAGGAACACTGAAGCTTTCTTT.

The rearrangement uses TRBV7-9 and TRBJ2-7, with D maybe TRBD2 (5 bases). The length of the CDR3 is 13 residues. Germline V gene data show CDR1 as SEHNR and CDR2 as FQNEAQ (reference sequence). The V and J ends lost 4 bases and 6 bases respectively, with 13 bases between them. This chain's CDR3 is CASSSLEAVEQYF. The CDR3, as DNA: TGTGCCAGCAGCTCCCTCGAAGCGGTCGAGCAGTACTTC.

The CDR3 DNA reads TGTGCCAGCAGGAGGACAGCCGGCACTGAAGCTTTCTTT. This gives the protein CASRRTAGTEAFF. The chain employs TRBV7-6 and TRBJ1-1; maybe TRBD1 (6 bases). Germline CDR1 and CDR2: SGHVS and FNYEAQ. Trimming took off 6 bases at V and 4 bases at J, with 12 bases between the two ends. The CDR3 sequence is 13 residues long.

The rearrangement uses TRBV5-4 and TRBJ2-7; 7 bases agree with TRBD2. Germline assignment: CDR1 SGHNT and CDR2 YYREEE (reference sequence). This CDR3 has 14 residues. J was trimmed by 6 bases and V by 0 bases; bases with no gene match: 6. CDR3 sequence (DNA): TGTGCCAGCAGCTTGGCGGGGGGAGGGCGCGAGCAGTACTTC. Translating gives CASSLAGGGREQYF.

This clone was detected once. The rearrangement joins TRBV5-8 to TRBJ2-7, with 7 bases fitting TRBD2. Germline lookup yields CDR1 SGHTS and CDR2 YDEGEE. V trimming: 4 bases; J trimming: 2 bases; junction bases outside the gene matches: 9. This CDR3 has 15 residues. The CDR3 protein is CASSPIAGTTYEQYF. The CDR3 DNA reads TGTGCCAGCAGCCCTATAGCGGGTACCACCTACGAGCAGTACTTC.

The count of this clone is one. At one end, the junction sequence differs from germline, possibly due to a read error. The chain has TRBV7-7 and TRBJ2-5; maybe TRBD1 (5 bases). Germline loops: CDR1 SSHAT, CDR2 FNYEAQ (reference sequence). The CDR3 is made up of 15 amino acids. CDR3 in DNA: TGTGCTAGCAGCTTACGCGACAGACACCAAGAGACCCAGTACTTC. It codes for CASSLRDRHQETQYF.

CDR3 residues: CASSLIPGSDQPQHF. The DNA for the CDR3 is TGTGCCAGCAGCTTAATCCCAGGGTCCGATCAGCCCCAGCATTTT. The genes are TRBV7-6 and TRBJ1-5; perhaps TRBD1 as D (5 bases). The germline V and J ends were trimmed by 2 bases and 5 bases, with 13 bases remaining between them. The CDR3 is 15 amino acids. Germline V lookup: CDR1 SGHVS, CDR2 FNYEAQ.

This clone has just one count. The V gene is TRBV29-1, the J gene TRBJ2-5, with TRBD2 matching 8 bases. The V gene's germline CDR1 is SQVTM and CDR2 ANQGSEA. This CDR3 spans 15 amino acids. Trimming cost V 5 bases and J 1 base; bases outside gene matches: 9. In DNA form, the CDR3 reads TGCAGCGTTTTACGAGCGGGAGATCTCCAAGAGACCCAGTACTTC. Translating it yields CSVLRAGDLQETQYF.

The chain is built from TRBV5-1 and TRBJ2-5; 7 positions agree with TRBD2. Germline CDR1 reads SGHRS; CDR2 reads YFSETQ. The J segment lost 4 bases and the V segment lost 4 bases, leaving 10 bases of the junction unmatched. This CDR3 is built from 15 residues. The CDR3 bases are TGCGCCAGCAGCCCGGGACCTTGGGAGGGAGAGACCCAGTACTTC. This translates into CASSPGPWEGETQYF.

The sample holds one count of this clone. The V gene is TRBV5-4, the J gene TRBJ2-3, with TRBD1 identical over 9 bases. The CDR3 runs 14 residues. Per germline, CDR1 SGHNT and CDR2 YYREEE (reference sequence). J gave up 2 bases and V 6 bases, and 4 bases lay outside the gene matches. The CDR3 sequence is CASTGTGLTDTQYF. In DNA form, the CDR3 reads TGTGCCAGCACGGGGACAGGGCTCACAGATACGCAGTATTTT.

The V gene is TRBV10-1, the J gene TRBJ2-1; TRBD2 matches at 12 bases. The CDR3 is 15 residues long. Germline V lookup: CDR1 WNHNN, CDR2 SYGVQD (reference sequence). Trimming cost V 2 bases and J 9 bases; bases outside gene matches: 5. The DNA of the CDR3 is TGCGCCAGCAGTGAGGGAGGACTAGCGGGGCGTGAGCAGTTCTTC. Residues: CASSEGGLAGREQFF.

This chain connects TRBV5-1 to TRBJ1-1; D unresolved. Trimming shortened V by 6 bases and J by 4 bases, and 13 bases separated the two germline ends. In germline, CDR1 is SGHRS, CDR2 YFSETQ. The CDR3 totals 13 residues. This CDR3 is CASKAGEGTEAFF. The CDR3 region has the DNA TGCGCCAGCAAGGCCGGGGAGGGCACTGAAGCTTTCTTT. The full variable domain, in which reference TRBV5-1 and TRBJ1-1 provide the parts outside the CDR3, is KAGVTQTPRYLIKTRGQQVTLSCSPISGHRSVSWYQQTPGQGLQFLFEYFSETQRNKGNFPGRFSGRQFSNSRSEMNVSTLELGDSALYLCASKAGEGTEAFFGQGTRLTVV.

V and J are TRBV18 and TRBJ2-5; D is possibly TRBD1 (6 bases). Deletions cut 6 bases from V and 4 bases from J, with 18 bases between. There are 15 residues in the CDR3. Germline-derived CDR1 and CDR2 are KGHSH and LQKENI. In DNA, the CDR3 is TGTGCCAGCTCGTTTTCGGACAGCTTACTAGAGACCCAGTACTTC. Protein sequence: CASSFSDSLLETQYF. Together with reference TRBV18 and TRBJ2-5, the CDR3 gives the full variable domain: NAGVMQNPRHLVRRRGQEARLRCSPMKGHSHVYWYRQLPEEGLKFMVYLQKENIIDESGMPKERFSAEFPKEGPSILRIQQVVRGDSAAYFCASSFSDSLLETQYFGPGTRLLVL.

In DNA form, the CDR3 reads TGTGCCACCAGCCGACCCCCGGGCCAGGGAGGGGTGCGCTACACCTTC. Its translation is CATSRPPGQGGVRYTF. The V call is TRBV15, the J call TRBJ1-2; maybe TRBD1 (5 bases). Per the germline V gene, CDR1 is LNHNV and CDR2 is YYDKDF (reference sequence). V lost 5 bases and J lost 9, with 25 bases in between. The CDR3 is 16 amino acids.

This chain joins TRBV5-1 and TRBJ2-5; D gene ambiguous. Germline CDR1 and CDR2: SGHRS and YFSETQ. Deletions cut 0 bases from V and 2 bases from J, with 5 bases between. The CDR3 runs to 13 residues. In DNA form, the CDR3 reads TGCGCCAGCAGCTTGGGGCAGCAAGAGACCCAGTACTTC. Translated, it gives CASSLGQQETQYF.